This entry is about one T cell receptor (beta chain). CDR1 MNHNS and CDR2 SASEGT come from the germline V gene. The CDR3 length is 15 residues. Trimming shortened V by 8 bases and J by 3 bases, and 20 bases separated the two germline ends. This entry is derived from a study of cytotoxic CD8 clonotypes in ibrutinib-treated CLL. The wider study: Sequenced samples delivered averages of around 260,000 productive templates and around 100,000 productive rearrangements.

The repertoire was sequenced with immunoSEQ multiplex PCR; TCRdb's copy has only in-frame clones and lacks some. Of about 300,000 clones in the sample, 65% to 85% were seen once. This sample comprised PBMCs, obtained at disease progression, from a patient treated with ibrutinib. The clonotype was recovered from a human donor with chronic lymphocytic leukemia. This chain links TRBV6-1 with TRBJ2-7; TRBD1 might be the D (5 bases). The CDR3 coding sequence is TGTGCCAGCTCTACCTTCAGGGTCGTCGGCTACGAGCAGTACTTC. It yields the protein CASSTFRVVGYEQYF.